This T cell receptor (beta chain) is from a study of human T cells and chemical hapten exposure. Study results and limitations: DPC sensitization did not alter TCRs above 1 in 1000 frequency.

In its sample, this clonotype was seen many times. Its antigen remains unidentified. As to time point: patch test 3, about 24 weeks after DPC sensitization. Treatment noted: therapeutic diphenylcyclopropenone sensitization with weekly scalp DPC. Original data processing: TCR counts had a median of about 100,000 per sample and spanned roughly 23,224 to 690,600. TCRdb re-called the RACE reads through MiXCR, storing one row per CDR3 protein. TCRdb assigned the V and J calls; the authors' analysis was not used. The repertoire has 55,000 to 80,000 distinct CDR3 sequences, about 10% of them found once; the top ten carry approximately 2.2%. V lost 5 bases and J lost 4; bases outside the gene matches: 9. The V gene's germline CDR1 is SEHNR and CDR2 FQNEAQ (reference sequence). The CDR3 contains 15 residues.

The sequence was collected from a woman aged 30 to 39 with alopecia areata. Some clones in this sample may be carry-over from other donors' samples. V is TRBV7-9 and J is TRBJ2-7; 9 bases match TRBD2. The sample in question was whole blood, obtained in connection with sensitization to the hapten diphenylcyclopropenone (DPC). The DNA for the CDR3 is TGTGCCAGCAGCCCCTTAGCGGGAGCGGGATACGAGCAGTACTTC. Residues: CASSPLAGAGYEQYF. Looking up the rest from reference TRBV7-9 and TRBJ2-7 gives the full variable domain: DTGVSQNPRHKITKRGQNVTFRCDPISEHNRLYWYRQTLGQGPEFLTYFQNEAQLEKSRLLSDRFSAERPKGSFSTLEIQRTEQGDSAMYLCASSPLAGAGYEQYFGPGTRLTVT.